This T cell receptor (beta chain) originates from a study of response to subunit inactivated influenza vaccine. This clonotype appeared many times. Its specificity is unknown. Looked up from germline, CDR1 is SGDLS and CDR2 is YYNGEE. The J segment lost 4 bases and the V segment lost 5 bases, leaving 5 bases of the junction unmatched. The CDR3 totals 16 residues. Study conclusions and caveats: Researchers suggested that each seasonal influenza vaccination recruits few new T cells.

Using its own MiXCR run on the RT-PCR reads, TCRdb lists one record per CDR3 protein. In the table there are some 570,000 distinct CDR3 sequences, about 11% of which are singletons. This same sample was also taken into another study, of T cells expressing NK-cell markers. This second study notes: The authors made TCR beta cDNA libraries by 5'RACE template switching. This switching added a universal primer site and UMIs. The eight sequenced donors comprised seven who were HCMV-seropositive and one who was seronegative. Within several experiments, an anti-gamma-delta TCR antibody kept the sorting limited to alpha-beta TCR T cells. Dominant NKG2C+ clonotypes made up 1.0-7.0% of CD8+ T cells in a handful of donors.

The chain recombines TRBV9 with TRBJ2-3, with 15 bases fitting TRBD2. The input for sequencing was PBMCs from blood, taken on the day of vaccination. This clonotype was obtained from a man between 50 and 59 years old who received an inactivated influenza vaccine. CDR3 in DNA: TGTGCCAGCAGTCGAGGACTAGCGGGAGGGGCAGATACGCAGTATTTT. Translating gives CASSRGLAGGADTQYF. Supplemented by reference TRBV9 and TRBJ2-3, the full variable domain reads DSGVTQTPKHLITATGQRVTLRCSPRSGDLSVYWYQQSLDQGLQFLIQYYNGEERAKGNILERFSAQQFPDLHSELNLSSLELGDSALYFCASSRGLAGGADTQYFGPGTRLTVL.